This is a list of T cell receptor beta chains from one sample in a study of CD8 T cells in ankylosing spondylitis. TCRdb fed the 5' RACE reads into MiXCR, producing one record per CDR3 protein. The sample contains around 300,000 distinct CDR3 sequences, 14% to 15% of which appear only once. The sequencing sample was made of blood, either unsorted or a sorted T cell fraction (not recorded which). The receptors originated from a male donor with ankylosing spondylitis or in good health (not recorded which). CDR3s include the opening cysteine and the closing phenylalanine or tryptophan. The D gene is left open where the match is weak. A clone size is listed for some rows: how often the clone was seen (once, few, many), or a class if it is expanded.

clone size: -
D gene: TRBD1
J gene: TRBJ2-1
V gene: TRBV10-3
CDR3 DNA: TGTGCCATCAGTCGGGGGACAGGGCCCAATGAGCAGTTCTTC
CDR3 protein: CAISRGTGPNEQFF

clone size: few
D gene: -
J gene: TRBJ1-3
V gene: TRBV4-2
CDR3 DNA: TGTGCCAGCAGCCAAGTAGGGCAGCCCAGCTCTGGAAACACCATATATTTT
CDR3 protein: CASSQVGQPSSGNTIYF

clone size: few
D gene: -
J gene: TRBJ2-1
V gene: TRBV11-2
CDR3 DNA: TGTGCCAGCAGCTTAAAACTGGCTAGAACCGATGAGCAGTTCTTC
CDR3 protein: CASSLKLARTDEQFF

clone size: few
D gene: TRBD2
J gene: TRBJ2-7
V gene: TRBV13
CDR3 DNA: TGTGCCAGCAGCTTGACTAGCGGGATGATCGCCTACGAGCAGTACTTC
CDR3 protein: CASSLTSGMIAYEQYF

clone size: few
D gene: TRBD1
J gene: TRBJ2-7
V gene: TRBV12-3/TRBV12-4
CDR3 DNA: TGTGCCAGCAGTTCCAATCCGGGACAGGGGGACTCCTACGAGCAGTACTTC
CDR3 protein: CASSSNPGQGDSYEQYF

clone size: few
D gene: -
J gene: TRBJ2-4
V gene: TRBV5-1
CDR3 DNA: TGCGCCAGCAGCTTGGAAACAGGGACCAAAAACATTCAGTACTTC
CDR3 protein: CASSLETGTKNIQYF

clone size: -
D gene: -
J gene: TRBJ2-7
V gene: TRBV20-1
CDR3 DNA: TGCAGTGCTAGTCTCTCCTACGAGCAGTACTTC
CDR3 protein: CSASLSYEQYF

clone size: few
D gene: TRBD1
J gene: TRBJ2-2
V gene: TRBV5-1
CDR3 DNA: TGCGCCAGCAGCTCCGGCGGGACAGGGCGGCTCACCGGGGAGCTGTTTTTT
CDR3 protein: CASSSGGTGRLTGELFF

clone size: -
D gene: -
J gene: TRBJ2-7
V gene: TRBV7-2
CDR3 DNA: TGTGCCAGCAGTCCCGGGAAGGGACTTTCCTACGAGCAGTACTTC
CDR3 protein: CASSPGKGLSYEQYF

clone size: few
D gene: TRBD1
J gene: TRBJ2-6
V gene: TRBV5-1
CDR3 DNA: TGCGCCAGCAGAGAACCGGGACAGGGGTCCGACGTATCTGGGGCCAACGTCCTGACTTTC
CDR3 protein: CASREPGQGSDVSGANVLTF

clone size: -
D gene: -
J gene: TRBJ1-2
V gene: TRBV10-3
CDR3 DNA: TGTGCCATCAGTGCACCAAGCTCGGAGGGGACTAACTATGGCTACACCTTC
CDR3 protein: CAISAPSSEGTNYGYTF

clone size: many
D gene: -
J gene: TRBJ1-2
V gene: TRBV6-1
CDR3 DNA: TGTGCCAGCCTCTCTGGACTTTATGGCTACACCTTC
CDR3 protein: CASLSGLYGYTF

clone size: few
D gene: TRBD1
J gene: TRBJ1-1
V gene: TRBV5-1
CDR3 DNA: TGCGCCAGCAGCTCCGGCCTTGGGACAGGGGGCACTGAAGCTTTCTTT
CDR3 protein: CASSSGLGTGGTEAFF

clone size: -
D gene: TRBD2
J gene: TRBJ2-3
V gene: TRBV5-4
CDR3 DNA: TGTGCCAGCAGCTGGGCGACTAGCCTGCTCACAGATACGCAGTATTTT
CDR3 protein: CASSWATSLLTDTQYF

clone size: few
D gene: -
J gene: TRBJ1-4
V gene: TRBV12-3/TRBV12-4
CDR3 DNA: TGTGCCAGCAGTCTAAGACAGGCAGGGGAAAAACTGTTTTTT
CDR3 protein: CASSLRQAGEKLFF

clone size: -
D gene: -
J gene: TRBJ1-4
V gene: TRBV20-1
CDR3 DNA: TGCAGTGCTGGGGGGGACACCCGGGGGGAGAAACTGTTTTTT
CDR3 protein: CSAGGDTRGEKLFF

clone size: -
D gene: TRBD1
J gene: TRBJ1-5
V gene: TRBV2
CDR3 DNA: TGTGCCAGCAGTGATTTGGGACAGGGATATCAGCCCCAGCATTTT
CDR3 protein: CASSDLGQGYQPQHF

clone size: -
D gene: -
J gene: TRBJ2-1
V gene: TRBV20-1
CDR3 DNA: TGCAGTGCTAACGAACGAGGCAATGAGCAGTTCTTC
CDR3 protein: CSANERGNEQFF

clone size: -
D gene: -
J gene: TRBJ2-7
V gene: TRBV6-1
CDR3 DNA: TGTGCCAGCAGTGAAAAGAGTAAATACGAGCAGTACTTC
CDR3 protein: CASSEKSKYEQYF

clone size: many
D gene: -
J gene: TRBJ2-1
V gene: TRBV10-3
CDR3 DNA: TGTGCCATCAGTGAGACGGGCAATGAGCAGTTCTTC
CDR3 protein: CAISETGNEQFF

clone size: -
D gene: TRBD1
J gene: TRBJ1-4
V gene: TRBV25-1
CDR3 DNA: TGTGCCACCTGGGGGGATGTGACAGGGCAACTGTTTTTT
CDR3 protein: CATWGDVTGQLFF

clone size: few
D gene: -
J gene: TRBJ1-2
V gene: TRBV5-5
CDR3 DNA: TGTGCCAGCAGGTCGGGTGCAAAATATGGCTACACCTTC
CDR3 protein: CASRSGAKYGYTF

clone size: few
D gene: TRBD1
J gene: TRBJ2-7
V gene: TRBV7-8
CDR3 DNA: TGTGCCAGCAGCTCCCGGGACAGAACCTCCTACGAGCAGTACTTC
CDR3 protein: CASSSRDRTSYEQYF

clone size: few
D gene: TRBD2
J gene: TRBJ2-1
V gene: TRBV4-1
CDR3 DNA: TGCGCCAGCAGCCAAGCTTGGACTAGCGGCCTTGAGCAGTTCTTC
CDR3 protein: CASSQAWTSGLEQFF

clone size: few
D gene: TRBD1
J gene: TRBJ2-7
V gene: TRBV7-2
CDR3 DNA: TGTGCCAGCAGCCCCCAACGGGACAGGGTCTACGAGCAGTACTTC
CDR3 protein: CASSPQRDRVYEQYF

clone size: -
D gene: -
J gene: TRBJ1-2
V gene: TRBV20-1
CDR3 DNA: TGCAGTGCCTCAAAGGTTACCCGCTATGGCTACACCTTC
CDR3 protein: CSASKVTRYGYTF

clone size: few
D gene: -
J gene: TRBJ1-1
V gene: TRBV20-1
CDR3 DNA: TGCAGTGCTAGGTCTCCCCGGGGGGGACCGAACACTGAAGCTTTCTTT
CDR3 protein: CSARSPRGGPNTEAFF

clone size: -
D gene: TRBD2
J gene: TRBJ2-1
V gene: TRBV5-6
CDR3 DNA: TGTGCCAGCAGGGAAAATGGCGGGGGGGCGTTTAATGAGCAGTTCTTC
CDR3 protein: CASRENGGGAFNEQFF

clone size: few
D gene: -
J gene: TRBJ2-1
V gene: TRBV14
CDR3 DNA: TGTGCCAGCAGCCCGAGTATAGGACTACTGTTCTTC
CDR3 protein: CASSPSIGLLFF

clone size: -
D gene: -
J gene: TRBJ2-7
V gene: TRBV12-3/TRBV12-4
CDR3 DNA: TGTGCCAGCAGTTTTACCGGGGAGCAGTACTTC
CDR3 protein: CASSFTGEQYF

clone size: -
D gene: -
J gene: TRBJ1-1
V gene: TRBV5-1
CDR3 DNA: TGCGCCAGCAGCTTGCATTCTGGGAACACTGAAGCTTTCTTT
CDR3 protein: CASSLHSGNTEAFF

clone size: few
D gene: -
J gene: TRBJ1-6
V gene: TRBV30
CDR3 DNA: TGTGCCTGGACCACTTCACGGAATTCACCCCTCCACTTT
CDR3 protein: CAWTTSRNSPLHF

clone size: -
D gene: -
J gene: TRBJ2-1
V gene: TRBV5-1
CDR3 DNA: TGCGCCAGCAGCATACCGACAGCCTACAATGAGCAGTTCTTC
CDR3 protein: CASSIPTAYNEQFF

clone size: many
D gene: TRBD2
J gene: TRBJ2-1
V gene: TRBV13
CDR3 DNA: TGTGCCAGCAGCTTATTCAGAAGACTAGCGGGAGGACTAATAAACAATGAGCAGTTCTTC
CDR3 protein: CASSLFRRLAGGLINNEQFF

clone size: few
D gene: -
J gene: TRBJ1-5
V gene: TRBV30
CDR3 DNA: TGTGCCTGGAGTGTACGGGGCCAGCCCCAGCATTTT
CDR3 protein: CAWSVRGQPQHF

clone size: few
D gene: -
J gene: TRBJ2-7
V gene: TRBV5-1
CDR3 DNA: TGCGCCAGCAGACCCCTCACAGGAAAAGGAACCTACGAGCAGTACTTC
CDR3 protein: CASRPLTGKGTYEQYF

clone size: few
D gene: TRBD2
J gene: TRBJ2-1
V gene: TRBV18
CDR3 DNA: TGTGCCAGCCTTGCCCTAGCGGGGGCCAGCTCCTACAATGAGCAGTTCTTC
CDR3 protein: CASLALAGASSYNEQFF

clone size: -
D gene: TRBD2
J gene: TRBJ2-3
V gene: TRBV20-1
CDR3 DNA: TGCAGTGCTGCAGTCGCGAGCGGGAGGGCAGATACGCAGTATTTT
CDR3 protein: CSAAVASGRADTQYF

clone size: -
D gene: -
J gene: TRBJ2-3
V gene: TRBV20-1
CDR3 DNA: TGCAGTGCTAGTCCTAGCTTCGGGTCCACAGATACGCAGTATTTT
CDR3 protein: CSASPSFGSTDTQYF

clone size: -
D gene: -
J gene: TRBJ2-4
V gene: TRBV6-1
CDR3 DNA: TGTGCCAGCAGTCGCGGGGCTAAGGGCATTCAGTACTTC
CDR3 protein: CASSRGAKGIQYF

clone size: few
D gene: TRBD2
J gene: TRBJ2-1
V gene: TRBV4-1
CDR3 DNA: TGCGCCAGCAGCCAAATTCTTTATACACTAGCGGGGGGTGAGAATGAGCAGTTCTTC
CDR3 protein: CASSQILYTLAGGENEQFF

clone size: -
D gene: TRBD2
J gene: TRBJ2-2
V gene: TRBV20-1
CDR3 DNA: TGCAGTGCTCGAGCGGGAGGGCCCTCCGGGGAGCTGTTTTTT
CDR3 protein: CSARAGGPSGELFF

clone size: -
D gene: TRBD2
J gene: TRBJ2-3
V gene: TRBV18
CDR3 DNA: TGTGCCAGCTCACCTGGACTAGCGGGGGGGCCCGGCACAGATACGCAGTATTTT
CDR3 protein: CASSPGLAGGPGTDTQYF

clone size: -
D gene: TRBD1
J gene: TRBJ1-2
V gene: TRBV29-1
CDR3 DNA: TGCAGCGCCCAGCCAAGGGGGCTAGGCTACACCTTC
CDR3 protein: CSAQPRGLGYTF

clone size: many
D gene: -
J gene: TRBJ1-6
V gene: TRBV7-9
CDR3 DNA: TGTGCCAGCAGCCCCCTGGCGGCTTCACCCCTCCACTTT
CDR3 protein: CASSPLAASPLHF

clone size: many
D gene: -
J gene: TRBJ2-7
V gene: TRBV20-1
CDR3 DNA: TGCAGTGCTAGTCAAGGGGTTAACTACGAGCAGTACTTC
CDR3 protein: CSASQGVNYEQYF

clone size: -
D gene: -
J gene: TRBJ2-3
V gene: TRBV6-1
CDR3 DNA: TGTGCCAGCAGAGGACAGAACACAGATACGCAGTATTTT
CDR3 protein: CASRGQNTDTQYF

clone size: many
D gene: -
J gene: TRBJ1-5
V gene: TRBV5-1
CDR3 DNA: TGCGCCAGCAGCTTGTGGGGAGACAGCAATCAGCCCCAGCATTTT
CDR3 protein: CASSLWGDSNQPQHF

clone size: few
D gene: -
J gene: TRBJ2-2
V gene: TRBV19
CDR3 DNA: TGTGCCAGTAGTATATGGGGCTACCGGGGCACCGGGGAGCTGTTTTTT
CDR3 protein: CASSIWGYRGTGELFF

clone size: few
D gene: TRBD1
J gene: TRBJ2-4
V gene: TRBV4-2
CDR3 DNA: TGTGCCAGCAGTTACGACCCGGCGGGGGGACAGGGGACCAAAAACATTCAGTACTTC
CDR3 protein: CASSYDPAGGQGTKNIQYF

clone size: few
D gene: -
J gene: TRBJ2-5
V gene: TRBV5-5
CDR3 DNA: TGTGCCAGCAGCTTGAACCCAACGGGGGAGACCCAGTACTTC
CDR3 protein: CASSLNPTGETQYF

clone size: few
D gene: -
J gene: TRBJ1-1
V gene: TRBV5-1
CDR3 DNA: TGCGCCAGCAGTCCGGGCCCCCCGGAGGCTGAAGCTTTCTTT
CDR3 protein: CASSPGPPEAEAFF

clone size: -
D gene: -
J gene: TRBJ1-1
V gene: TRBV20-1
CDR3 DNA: TGCAGTGCTCGCTCGGTTCTCGGACACAACACTGAAGCTTTCTTT
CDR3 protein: CSARSVLGHNTEAFF

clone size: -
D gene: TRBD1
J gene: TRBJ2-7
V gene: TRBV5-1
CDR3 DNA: TGCGCCAGCAGACAGGGGGCTCCCTACGAGCAGTACTTC
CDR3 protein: CASRQGAPYEQYF